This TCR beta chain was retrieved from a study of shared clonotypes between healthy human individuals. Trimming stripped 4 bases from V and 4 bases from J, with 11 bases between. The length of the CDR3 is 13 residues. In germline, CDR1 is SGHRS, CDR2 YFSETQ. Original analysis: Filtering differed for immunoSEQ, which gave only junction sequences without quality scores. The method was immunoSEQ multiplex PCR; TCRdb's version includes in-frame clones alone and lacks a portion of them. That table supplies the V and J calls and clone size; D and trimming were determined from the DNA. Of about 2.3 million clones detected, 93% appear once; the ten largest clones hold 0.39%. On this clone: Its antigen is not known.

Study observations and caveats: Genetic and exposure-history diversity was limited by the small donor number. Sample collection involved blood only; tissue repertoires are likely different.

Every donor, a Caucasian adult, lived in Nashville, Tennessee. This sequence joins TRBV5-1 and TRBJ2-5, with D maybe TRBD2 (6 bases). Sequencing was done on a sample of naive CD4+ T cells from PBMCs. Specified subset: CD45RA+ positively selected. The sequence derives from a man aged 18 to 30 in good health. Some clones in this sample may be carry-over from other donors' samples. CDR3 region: CASSAEEGETQYF. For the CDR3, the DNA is TGCGCCAGCAGCGCGGAGGAGGGAGAGACCCAGTACTTC.